A single sample gave rise to the 3 T cell receptor beta chains below, sequenced in a study of TIL therapy for anti-PD-1-resistant metastatic lung cancer. This sample's time point: pre-treatment sample, taken before nivolumab and TIL therapy. The immunoSEQ assay was v3. The data were produced by immunoSEQ multiplex PCR, yet TCRdb's version contains in-frame clones alone and is incomplete. In the table there are about 36,000 clones, 73% of which are singletons. This specimen was blood, taken at baseline. The origin of the receptors is a person between 25 and 79 years old with non-small cell lung cancer.

This clone was detected only a few times. CDR3: CASSLGPEAFF. The CDR3 DNA sequence: TGTGCCAGCAGCTTAGGACCTGAAGCTTTCTTT. The chain joins TRBV5-5 to TRBJ1-1; no reliable D call. Germline CDR1 and CDR2: SGHKS and YYEKEE (reference sequence). With 2 bases removed from V and 6 bases from J, the gap between germline ends came to 5 bases. The CDR3 runs to 11 residues.

The gene calls are TRBV7-9 and TRBJ1-6; D gene uncertain. Trimming removed 5 bases from V and 7 bases from J, with 6 bases in between. The CDR3 length is 12 residues. The germline V gene encodes CDR1 SEHNR and CDR2 FQNEAQ (reference sequence). CDR3 sequence (DNA): TGTGCCAGCAGCCTATCCAATTCACCCCTCCACTTT. It codes for CASSLSNSPLHF.

CDR3 nucleotides: TGTGCCATCAGTGAGCCCTCTCACGGGGCCAAAAACATTCAGTACTTC. Translated, it gives CAISEPSHGAKNIQYF. V gene TRBV10-3 combines with J gene TRBJ2-4, with D uncertain. Germline V gene sequence: CDR1 ENHRY, CDR2 SYGVKD. This CDR3 region has 16 residues. Trimming stripped 2 bases from V and 1 base from J, with 12 bases between.